These 27 T cell receptor beta chains came from one sample sequenced in a study of blood T cell repertoires in COVID-19. TCRdb's copy holds only in-frame clones and misses some; the assay was immunoSEQ multiplex PCR. The sample includes about 81,000 clones, more than 80% of them seen just once. Sample: peripheral blood. The origin of the receptors is a human donor in a cohort sampled during active COVID-19.

This clone was detected a few times. The J gene is TRBJ2-7, the V gene TRBV30, with D perhaps TRBD1 (7 bases). Germline V lookup: CDR1 GTSNPN, CDR2 SVGIG (reference sequence). V gave up 0 bases and J gave up 1 base, with 13 bases separating them. The CDR3 has 15 residues. CDR3 nucleotide sequence: TGTGCCTGGAGTGTTGGTCAGGGGGGATCCTACGAGCAGTACTTC. This sequence encodes CAWSVGQGGSYEQYF.

This clone was seen only once. The V gene is TRBV12-3 or TRBV12-4, the J gene TRBJ2-3; D remains ambiguous. The CDR3 is 13 residues long. The V end was cut by 1 base, the J end by 3 bases, with 5 bases between. This CDR3 reads CASSLGRTDTQYF. The CDR3 nucleotides are TGTGCCAGCAGTTTAGGGAGAACAGATACGCAGTATTTT.

The chain carries TRBV5-4 and TRBJ2-1, with TRBD1 matching 12 bases. The trim removed 5 bases at V and 5 bases at J, leaving 11 bases unmatched. The CDR3 has 17 residues. Germline V gene sequence: CDR1 SGHNT, CDR2 YYREEE (reference sequence). The CDR3: CASRNRDRGPGNNEQFF. CDR3 nucleotides: TGTGCCAGCAGAAACCGGGACAGGGGGCCGGGGAACAATGAGCAGTTCTTC. The full variable domain, with the rest looked up from reference TRBV5-4 and TRBJ2-1, is ETGVTQSPTHLIKTRGQQVTLRCSSQSGHNTVSWYQQALGQGPQFIFQYYREEENGRGNFPPRFSGLQFPNYSSELNVNALELDDSALYLCASRNRDRGPGNNEQFFGPGTRLTVL.

The genes are TRBV9 and TRBJ2-7; no definite D call. V lost 0 bases, J lost 2 bases, and 9 bases lay in between. Per the germline V gene, CDR1 is SGDLS and CDR2 is YYNGEE. The CDR3 contains 14 residues. The CDR3 loop reads CASSVAQQTYEQYF. CDR3 in DNA: TGTGCCAGCAGCGTAGCTCAACAGACCTACGAGCAGTACTTC.

The V and J genes are TRBV3-1 (or the pseudogene TRBV3-2) and TRBJ2-7; TRBD2 might be the D (7 bases). In germline, CDR1 is LGHDT, CDR2 YNNKEL (reference sequence). The V end lost 1 base, the J end lost 6 bases, and 13 bases lay between the germline ends. This CDR3 has 14 amino acids. This chain's CDR3 is CASSQGGGGGEQYF. CDR3 DNA: TGTGCCAGCAGCCAAGGCGGGGGCGGCGGCGAGCAGTACTTC.

The gene calls are TRBV5-1 and TRBJ1-5, with 7 bases lining up with TRBD1. The CDR3 contains 15 residues. Germline CDR1 and CDR2: SGHRS and YFSETQ. J gave up 7 bases and V 3 bases, and 10 bases lay outside the gene matches. CDR3 residues: CASSSGTLTGQPQHF. For the CDR3, the DNA is TGCGCCAGCAGCTCGGGAACATTGACAGGGCAGCCCCAGCATTTT.

This clone has only one observation. V usage is TRBV6-2 or TRBV6-3 and J usage is TRBJ1-6; D remains unclear. The CDR3 is made up of 12 amino acids. V was trimmed by 2 bases and J by 9 bases, leaving 5 bases between them. The germline V gene has CDR1 MNHEY and CDR2 SVGEGT. The DNA for the CDR3 is TGTGCCAGCAGTTACACAAGTTCACCCCTCCACTTT. Translation: CASSYTSSPLHF.

This chain links TRBV24-1 with TRBJ2-1, with 10 bases lining up with TRBD2. Germline V lookup: CDR1 KGHDR, CDR2 SFDVKD. V shed 4 bases and J 4 bases; nucleotides not matched to a gene: 3. This CDR3 region has 15 residues. The CDR3 region is CATSDIAGGYNEQFF. CDR3 nucleotides: TGTGCCACCAGTGACATAGCGGGGGGTTACAATGAGCAGTTCTTC.

V usage is TRBV4-1 and J usage is TRBJ2-7, with a tentative D call TRBD2 (7 bases). The germline CDR1 and CDR2 sequences are MGHRA and YSYEKL. Trimming took off 0 bases at V and 7 bases at J, with 19 bases between the two ends. There are 16 residues in the CDR3. CDR3 DNA sequence: TGCGCCAGCAGCCAAGACTATCTCGCGGGGGCTAAAGAGCAGTACTTC. This encodes CASSQDYLAGAKEQYF.

The chain combines TRBV3-1 (or the pseudogene TRBV3-2) with TRBJ1-1, with TRBD1 as a possible D gene (5 bases). This CDR3 comprises 14 residues. Looked up from germline, CDR1 is LGHDT and CDR2 is YNNKEL (reference sequence). Trimming took off 0 bases at V and 9 bases at J, with 14 bases between the two ends. As DNA, the CDR3 is TGTGCCAGCAGCCAAGACAGGGTTATCCCAAAAGCTTTCTTT. Its translation: CASSQDRVIPKAFF.

The rearrangement links TRBV5-1 to TRBJ2-3; 10 bases map to TRBD2. The CDR3 spans 16 residues. CDR1 and CDR2 from the germline V gene are SGHRS and YFSETQ. The ends lost 4 bases at V and 4 bases at J; junction bases unmatched: 9. The CDR3 nucleotides read TGCGCCAGCAGCGAACCGGGACTAGCGTCTCCAGATACGCAGTATTTT. It codes for CASSEPGLASPDTQYF.

This clone came up once. The chain links TRBV5-1 to TRBJ1-4, with D unclear. The CDR3 totals 14 residues. V lost 4 bases and J 7 bases, leaving 14 bases between the germline ends. Germline CDR1 is SGHRS and CDR2 is YFSETQ. The CDR3 coding sequence is TGCGCCAGCAGCCAAACGGGGAGCATTGAAAAACTGTTTTTT. Its protein product is CASSQTGSIEKLFF.

V usage is TRBV10-1 and J usage is TRBJ2-3; 13 positions agree with TRBD2. Germline V gene lookup returns CDR1 WNHNN and CDR2 SYGVQD (reference sequence). The V and J ends lost 5 bases and 0 bases, in that order; junction bases with no gene match: 2. The CDR3 loop spans 16 amino acids. CDR3: CASSSGLAGSTDTQYF. The CDR3 coding sequence is TGCGCCAGCAGTTCGGGACTAGCGGGGAGCACAGATACGCAGTATTTT.

V usage is TRBV30 and J usage is TRBJ2-7, with TRBD2 matching 7 bases. The CDR3 covers 13 residues. The V segment lost 2 bases and the J segment 9 bases; nucleotides outside the gene matches: 10. Germline V gene lookup returns CDR1 GTSNPN and CDR2 SVGIG (reference sequence). The CDR3 coding sequence is TGTGCCTGGAGTCCCCTGGGGGGGTTTGGGCAGTACTTC. Protein: CAWSPLGGFGQYF.

This sequence joins TRBV12-5 and TRBJ1-2; 9 bases agree with TRBD1. The CDR3 runs 22 residues. Germline values: CDR1 LGHNT, CDR2 FRNRAP. V lost 0 bases and J lost 3; bases outside the gene matches: 23. CDR3 sequence (DNA): TGTGCTAGTGGTTTGGTATTTTATCGTTTCATTCACGGGACAGGGATTGACTATGGCTACACCTTC. This encodes CASGLVFYRFIHGTGIDYGYTF.

V is TRBV9 and J is TRBJ2-7; 8 nucleotides line up with TRBD2. V was clipped by 3 bases and J by 1 base; unmatched bases: 3. The CDR3 is 14 residues long. Germline V gives CDR1 SGDLS, CDR2 YYNGEE. Here the CDR3 DNA reads TGTGCCAGCAGCGCCCGGGGGGGATCCTACGAGCAGTACTTC. Its protein product is CASSARGGSYEQYF.

The genes are TRBV27 and TRBJ2-4; 10 bases agree with TRBD2. Germline V gene lookup returns CDR1 MNHEY and CDR2 SMNVEV (reference sequence). The length of the CDR3 is 17 residues. V lost 3 bases, J lost 0 bases, and 5 bases stayed unmatched. CDR3 bases: TGTGCCAGCAGTTTTCTGAGCGGGGGGGCAGCCAAAAACATTCAGTACTTC. Translating gives CASSFLSGGAAKNIQYF.

This chain uses TRBV4-1 with TRBJ1-3, with D hard to call. CDR3 length equals 15 residues. Germline assignment: CDR1 MGHRA and CDR2 YSYEKL. V lost 0 bases to trimming and J lost 4 bases, with 10 bases between them. CDR3 loop: CASSQDRRGGNTIYF. CDR3 bases: TGCGCCAGCAGCCAAGATCGACGGGGAGGAAACACCATATATTTT.

This chain uses TRBV2 with TRBJ2-7; weak D call: TRBD1 (5 bases). The CDR3 totals 14 residues. V shed 9 bases and J shed 2 bases, with 17 bases lying between them. CDR1 and CDR2 from the germline V gene are SNHLY and FYNNEI. CDR3: CASKFRAPAYEQYF. CDR3 bases: TGTGCCAGTAAGTTCAGGGCCCCGGCCTACGAGCAGTACTTC.

V and J are TRBV19 and TRBJ2-7; tentatively, D is TRBD2 (6 bases). The CDR3 is 16 residues long. Trimming took off 4 bases at V and 0 bases at J, with 16 bases between the two ends. Looked up from germline, CDR1 is LNHDA and CDR2 is SQIVND (reference sequence). The CDR3 sequence: CASSRADGTFSYEQYF. In nucleotides, the CDR3 is TGTGCCAGTAGTAGGGCAGACGGGACTTTCTCCTACGAGCAGTACTTC.

The chain is built from TRBV7-3 and TRBJ1-4; a weak D match, TRBD1 (6 bases). From germline, CDR1 is SGHTA and CDR2 FQGTGA. V was shortened by 4 bases and J by 0 bases, with 15 bases between the two germline ends. The length of the CDR3 is 17 residues. CDR3 sequence reads: CASSCQQGNATNEKLFF. The CDR3 coding sequence is TGTGCCAGCAGCTGCCAACAGGGTAATGCAACTAATGAAAAACTGTTTTTT.

The chain couples TRBV2 to TRBJ1-1; D is undetermined. CDR3 length: 15 amino acids. V gave up 1 base and J gave up 2 bases, with 11 bases separating them. Per germline, CDR1 SNHLY and CDR2 FYNNEI. DNA of the CDR3: TGTGCCAGCAGTGAAGTTTCGTCGGGAAACACTGAAGCTTTCTTT. Translation: CASSEVSSGNTEAFF. Full variable domain (rest looked up from reference TRBV2 and TRBJ1-1): EPEVTQTPSHQVTQMGQEVILRCVPISNHLYFYWYRQILGQKVEFLVSFYNNEISEKSEIFDDQFSVERPDGSNFTLKIRSTKLEDSAMYFCASSEVSSGNTEAFFGQGTRLTVV.

J is TRBJ2-5 and V is TRBV5-4; TRBD1 agrees at 8 bases. Germline-derived CDR1 and CDR2 are SGHNT and YYREEE (reference sequence). This CDR3 region has 14 residues. J gave up 5 bases and V 4 bases, and 7 bases lay outside the gene matches. The CDR3 DNA follows: TGTGCCAGCAGCCCGGACAGGGTGCGGGAGACCCAGTACTTC. It is translated as CASSPDRVRETQYF. The variable domain in full, with the rest retrieved from reference TRBV5-4 and TRBJ2-5, is ETGVTQSPTHLIKTRGQQVTLRCSSQSGHNTVSWYQQALGQGPQFIFQYYREEENGRGNFPPRFSGLQFPNYSSELNVNALELDDSALYLCASSPDRVRETQYFGPGTRLLVL.

This chain uses TRBV5-1 with TRBJ2-1; 7 nucleotides agree with TRBD1. CDR3 length equals 16 residues. V shed 3 bases and J 7 bases; nucleotides not matched to a gene: 13. Per germline, CDR1 SGHRS and CDR2 YFSETQ. CDR3 amino acids: CASSSKTGLYVNEQFF. The DNA for the CDR3 is TGCGCCAGCAGCTCGAAGACAGGGCTTTATGTAAATGAGCAGTTCTTC.

This chain links TRBV2 with TRBJ1-2, with 12 bases fitting TRBD1. The CDR3 spans 14 residues. Losses at the gene ends were 5 bases for V and 8 bases for J; bases not matched to a gene: 6. Per germline, CDR1 SNHLY and CDR2 FYNNEI. The CDR3 nucleotides read TGTGCCAGCAGTTCCAGGGACAGGGGGCTAGGCTACACCTTC. It specifies CASSSRDRGLGYTF. The entire variable domain, with the rest obtained from reference TRBV2 and TRBJ1-2, is as follows: EPEVTQTPSHQVTQMGQEVILRCVPISNHLYFYWYRQILGQKVEFLVSFYNNEISEKSEIFDDQFSVERPDGSNFTLKIRSTKLEDSAMYFCASSSRDRGLGYTFGSGTRLTVV.

The chain couples TRBV3-1 (or the pseudogene TRBV3-2) to TRBJ2-6; D is unresolved. CDR3 length equals 15 residues. V was shortened by 0 bases and J by 0 bases, with 3 bases between the two germline ends. The germline V gene has CDR1 LGHDT and CDR2 YNNKEL (reference sequence). CDR3 nucleotides: TGTGCCAGCAGCCAAGACAGCTCTGGGGCCAACGTCCTGACTTTC. It specifies CASSQDSSGANVLTF.

The CDR3 nucleotides are TGTGCCAGCAGCTTGGGGCGGGCGGGGACCACAGATACGCAGTATTTT. Its protein product is CASSLGRAGTTDTQYF. The chain combines TRBV7-3 with TRBJ2-3, with D possibly being TRBD2 (6 bases). V was clipped by 3 bases and J by 2 bases, with 15 bases between them. Germline V gene data show CDR1 as SGHTA and CDR2 as FQGTGA. The CDR3 spans 16 residues.